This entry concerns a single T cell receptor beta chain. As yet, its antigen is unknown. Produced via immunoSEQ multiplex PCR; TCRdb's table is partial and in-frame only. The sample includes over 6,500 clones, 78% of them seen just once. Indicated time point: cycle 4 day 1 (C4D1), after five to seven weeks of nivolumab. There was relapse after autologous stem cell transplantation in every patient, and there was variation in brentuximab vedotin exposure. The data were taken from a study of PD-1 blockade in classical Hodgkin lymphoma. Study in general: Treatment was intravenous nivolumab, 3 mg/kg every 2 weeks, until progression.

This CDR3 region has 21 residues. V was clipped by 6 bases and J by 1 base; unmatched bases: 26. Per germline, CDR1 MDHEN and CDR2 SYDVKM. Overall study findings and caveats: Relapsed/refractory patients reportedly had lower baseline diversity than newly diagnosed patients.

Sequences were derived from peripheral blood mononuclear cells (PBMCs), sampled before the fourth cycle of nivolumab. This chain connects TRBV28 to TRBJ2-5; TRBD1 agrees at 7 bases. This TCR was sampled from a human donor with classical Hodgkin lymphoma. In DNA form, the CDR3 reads TGTGCCAGCAGCGTAATCTCGATAGGGGCCGACAGGGTGCTCGCCCAAGAGACCCAGTACTTC. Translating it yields CASSVISIGADRVLAQETQYF.